What follows are 30 T cell receptor beta chains derived from one specimen sequenced in a study of a mutant IDH1 vaccine in newly diagnosed glioma. Time point reported: week 5, during vaccination. The study gave 300 ug of mutant IDH1 20-mer peptide per vaccine dose, with topical imiquimod. These TCRs' antigens remain unknown. Generated by immunoSEQ multiplex PCR, the TCRdb table keeps only in-frame clones and is missing some. The table has around 50,000 clones, around 80% seen once. The specimen was PBMCs, collected from a glioma patient whose treatment included an IDH1 peptide vaccine. The origin of the receptors is a man aged 50 to 60 with glioma.

The chain uses TRBV25-1 and TRBJ2-5; 8 nucleotides line up with TRBD1. Germline CDR1 and CDR2: MGHDK and SYGVNS. This CDR3 comprises 15 residues. Germline trimming cut 1 base from V and 5 bases from J; bases unmatched to any gene: 6. The CDR3 DNA reads as TGTGCCAGCAGTGAATTGGGCAGGGGGCATGAGACCCAGTACTTC. It codes for CASSELGRGHETQYF.

This chain connects TRBV6-5 to TRBJ2-1, with D perhaps TRBD1 (7 bases). V was pared by 7 bases and J by 3 bases, with 16 bases between. The CDR3 extends over 15 amino acids. CDR1 MNHEY and CDR2 SVGAGI come from the germline V gene. Here the CDR3 DNA reads TGTGCCAGCATCAAAGGCAGGGGGGACTACAATGAGCAGTTCTTC. Translation: CASIKGRGDYNEQFF.

The chain uses TRBV10-3 and TRBJ1-2; maybe TRBD1 (6 bases). Trimming took off 4 bases at V and 5 bases at J, with 11 bases between the two ends. The CDR3 contains 13 residues. Germline CDR1 and CDR2: ENHRY and SYGVKD. In DNA form, the CDR3 reads TGTGCCATCAGTGTAGGGGGTCAGTATGGCTACACCTTC. Its protein is CAISVGGQYGYTF.

This chain links TRBV9 with TRBJ1-3; D gene uncertain. Germline lookup yields CDR1 SGDLS and CDR2 YYNGEE. This CDR3 is 13 amino acids long. V was clipped by 2 bases and J by 4 bases, with 7 bases between them. DNA for the CDR3: TGTGCCAGCAGCGTTTCCGGGGGAAACACCATATATTTT. The encoded protein is CASSVSGGNTIYF.

The chain carries TRBV5-5 and TRBJ2-2, with 8 nucleotides matching TRBD2. Trimming took 1 base from V and 4 from J; bases not matched to a gene: 12. CDR3 length: 18 amino acids. Germline lookup yields CDR1 SGHKS and CDR2 YYEKEE (reference sequence). Here the CDR3 reads CASSLSRASGSRTGELFF. As DNA, the CDR3 is TGTGCCAGCAGCTTGTCTAGGGCTAGCGGGTCGCGCACCGGGGAGCTGTTTTTT.

The chain links TRBV4-1 to TRBJ1-5; the match to TRBD1 covers 9 bases. Germline values: CDR1 MGHRA, CDR2 YSYEKL. This CDR3 is 17 amino acids long. V was clipped by 2 bases and J by 7 bases; unmatched bases: 12. In DNA form, the CDR3 reads TGCGCCAGCAGCCAACGCGCCGGGACAGGGAATGAACAGCCCCAGCATTTT. It is translated as CASSQRAGTGNEQPQHF.

V usage is TRBV10-1 and J usage is TRBJ2-1, with 7 bases aligning to TRBD2. V was clipped by 6 bases and J by 14 bases; unmatched bases: 22. CDR1 and CDR2 (germline): WNHNN, SYGVQD (reference sequence). This CDR3 has 16 residues. As DNA, the CDR3 is TGCGCCAGCAGGGGGGGGAAGACTATCCGCTCGACCTCCGAGTTCTTC. This sequence encodes CASRGGKTIRSTSEFF.

Comments on this clone: At the DNA level, this CDR3 is encoded by other sequences in the same sample as well. V usage is TRBV7-9 and J usage is TRBJ2-1; 10 bases match TRBD2. With 6 bases clipped from V and 0 bases from J, the junction kept 2 bases outside the gene matches. CDR1 and CDR2 (germline): SEHNR, FQNEAQ (reference sequence). The CDR3 has 15 residues. The CDR3 region is CASSPSGSSYNEQFF. The CDR3 DNA reads as TGTGCCAGCAGTCCTAGCGGGAGCTCCTACAATGAGCAGTTCTTC.

The chain links TRBV4-1 to TRBJ1-2; D remains ambiguous. With 0 bases removed from V and 4 bases from J, the gap between germline ends came to 12 bases. Per the germline V gene, CDR1 is MGHRA and CDR2 is YSYEKL. This CDR3 comprises 15 residues. CDR3 nucleotides: TGCGCCAGCAGCCAAGAGGCGGAGGCCCGCTATGGCTACACCTTC. Amino acid sequence: CASSQEAEARYGYTF.

The chain joins TRBV7-6 to TRBJ2-7; a weak D match, TRBD2 (6 bases). V lost 3 bases and J lost 8, with 17 bases in between. The CDR3 is made up of 14 amino acids. In germline, CDR1 is SGHVS, CDR2 FNYEAQ. CDR3 sequence reads: CASSFRDSGAQQYF. The CDR3 DNA reads TGTGCCAGCAGCTTCCGGGACTCCGGAGCGCAGCAGTACTTC.

The chain carries TRBV19 and TRBJ2-1; TRBD2 might be the D (5 bases). This CDR3 has 14 amino acids. Germline CDR1 LNHDA, CDR2 SQIVND (reference sequence). The ends were cut back, 7 bases at V and 0 bases at J, with 10 bases in the middle. CDR3 in amino acids: CASNEGSSYNEQFF. The CDR3 DNA is TGTGCCAGTAATGAGGGAAGCTCCTACAATGAGCAGTTCTTC.

The chain combines TRBV4-2 with TRBJ2-1; 12 nucleotides line up with TRBD2. J gave up 7 bases and V 8 bases, and 6 bases lay outside the gene matches. Germline V gene lookup returns CDR1 LGHNA and CDR2 YNFKEQ. The CDR3 loop spans 14 amino acids. The CDR3 spells CASRRLAGDNEQFF. In DNA, the CDR3 is TGTGCCAGCCGGAGACTAGCGGGGGATAATGAGCAGTTCTTC.

The rearrangement joins TRBV6-1 to TRBJ2-7, with 9 bases aligning to TRBD1. Losses at the gene ends were 4 bases for V and 5 bases for J; bases not matched to a gene: 6. The germline CDR1 and CDR2 sequences are MNHNS and SASEGT. The CDR3 contains 14 residues. This CDR3 reads CASSGGTGLNEQYF. The DNA of the CDR3 is TGTGCCAGCAGTGGAGGGACAGGGCTGAACGAGCAGTACTTC.

The chain uses TRBV6-6 and TRBJ1-1; D not resolved. Germline assignment: CDR1 MNHNY and CDR2 SVGAGI (reference sequence). The ends were cut back, 0 bases at V and 4 bases at J, with 12 bases in the middle. The CDR3 has 15 amino acids. The CDR3 DNA reads as TGTGCCAGCAGTTACTCGACACTTGAGCCCACTGAAGCTTTCTTT. It is translated as CASSYSTLEPTEAFF.

The V call is TRBV2, the J call TRBJ1-1; D gene ambiguous. The CDR3 has 15 residues. CDR1 and CDR2 from the germline V gene are SNHLY and FYNNEI. V dropped 7 bases and J dropped 5 bases, with 20 bases sitting between them. The CDR3 nucleotides are TGTGCCAGCATTCCTTTGGGCGGGCGGGGAACTGAAGCTTTCTTT. Amino acid sequence: CASIPLGGRGTEAFF.

V and J are TRBV6-5 and TRBJ1-3, with no clear D. Germline-derived CDR1 and CDR2 are MNHEY and SVGAGI. This CDR3 contains 14 residues. Trimming removed 5 bases from V and 0 bases from J, with 8 bases in between. This CDR3 is CASSRRSSGNTIYF. The CDR3 bases are TGTGCCAGCAGTCGCCGGAGCTCTGGAAACACCATATATTTT.

This clone was seen only a few times. The chain uses TRBV7-8 and TRBJ1-5; D unclear. The V end was cut by 1 base, the J end by 0 bases, with 10 bases between. There are 16 residues in the CDR3. From germline, CDR1 is SGHVS and CDR2 FQNEAQ. CDR3 sequence: CASSLERRYSNQPQHF. In nucleotides, the CDR3 is TGTGCCAGCAGCTTAGAGAGGAGGTATAGCAATCAGCCCCAGCATTTT.

The chain carries TRBV6-5 and TRBJ2-2; 7 nucleotides agree with TRBD1. The junction had 5 bases not matched to a gene; V was cut back by 2 bases and J by 5 bases. Germline values: CDR1 MNHEY, CDR2 SVGAGI. The CDR3 sequence is 15 residues long. CDR3 bases: TGTGCCAGCAGTTACGCCAGGGGGAAAACCGGGGAGCTGTTTTTT. Translation: CASSYARGKTGELFF.

The chain is built from TRBV19 and TRBJ1-1; possibly TRBD1 for D (5 bases). Trimming took 3 bases from V and 5 from J, leaving 10 bases between them. Germline CDR1 is LNHDA and CDR2 is SQIVND (reference sequence). CDR3 length: 13 amino acids. This chain's CDR3 is CASSIGARTEAFF. In DNA form, the CDR3 reads TGTGCCAGTAGTATTGGGGCCAGGACTGAAGCTTTCTTT.

The V and J genes are TRBV11-2 and TRBJ2-7; perhaps TRBD2 as D (7 bases). V dropped 2 bases and J dropped 7 bases, with 15 bases sitting between them. CDR1 and CDR2 (germline): SGHAT, FQNNGV. CDR3 length: 14 residues. CDR3 coding DNA: TGTGCCAGCAGCTTATCGGGGGGCGCGTGGGAGCAGTACTTC. This translates into CASSLSGGAWEQYF.

The chain recombines TRBV7-2 with TRBJ2-2; D not certain. This CDR3 has 16 residues. The V end was cut by 5 bases, the J end by 0 bases, with 13 bases between. The germline CDR1 and CDR2 sequences are SGHTA and FQGNSA. DNA for the CDR3: TGTGCCAGCAGCCGCGCGGCCGCCGCGAACACCGGGGAGCTGTTTTTT. As protein: CASSRAAAANTGELFF.

The J gene is TRBJ2-2, the V gene TRBV6-5; unclear D gene. V gave up 0 bases and J gave up 6 bases, with 8 bases separating them. The CDR3 is 14 residues long. The germline gives CDR1 MNHEY, CDR2 SVGAGI. CDR3 amino acids: CASSYSRLSGELFF. In DNA, the CDR3 is TGTGCCAGCAGTTACTCGAGGTTATCCGGGGAGCTGTTTTTT.

The rearrangement links TRBV19 to TRBJ2-7; TRBD1 might be the D (7 bases). The CDR3 covers 12 residues. The germline CDR1 and CDR2 sequences are LNHDA and SQIVND (reference sequence). Between the trimmed V and J ends, which lost 10 bases and 5 bases, there was a span of 15 bases. CDR3 loop: CATQAGGNEQYF. Here the CDR3 DNA reads TGTGCCACCCAAGCAGGGGGGAACGAGCAGTACTTC.

The chain recombines TRBV6-6 with TRBJ1-3, with D perhaps matching TRBD1 (5 bases). The germline V gene encodes CDR1 MNHNY and CDR2 SVGAGI (reference sequence). This CDR3 comprises 16 residues. The V and J ends lost 4 bases and 0 bases respectively, with 13 bases between them. CDR3 amino acids: CASSSTSGISGNTIYF. CDR3 bases: TGTGCCAGCAGTTCAACCTCAGGGATCTCTGGAAACACCATATATTTT.

This clone was found a few times. This sequence joins TRBV10-3 and TRBJ1-4; 8 bases agree with TRBD1. The CDR3 length is 14 residues. Looked up from germline, CDR1 is ENHRY and CDR2 is SYGVKD. V was pared by 6 bases and J by 3 bases, with 3 bases of the junction left unmatched. The CDR3 DNA reads as TGTGCCATCAGCGAGACAGGGGCTAATGAAAAACTGTTTTTT. Protein sequence: CAISETGANEKLFF.

V is TRBV5-6 and J is TRBJ2-5; D is ambiguous. The ends were cut back, 0 bases at V and 2 bases at J, with 14 bases in the middle. Germline V gene lookup returns CDR1 SGHDT and CDR2 YYEEEE. The CDR3 has 16 residues. Here the CDR3 reads CASSLGAENKQETQYF. For the CDR3, the DNA is TGTGCCAGCAGCTTGGGGGCGGAGAACAAACAAGAGACCCAGTACTTC.

This chain links TRBV5-1 with TRBJ2-5; 11 bases agree with TRBD1. Germline V gene lookup returns CDR1 SGHRS and CDR2 YFSETQ. Trimming cost V 2 bases and J 2 bases; bases outside gene matches: 11. This CDR3 contains 18 residues. The CDR3 DNA follows: TGCGCCAGCAGCTTCACGCCAGTGGGGACAGGGGGGCAAGAGACCCAGTACTTC. This encodes CASSFTPVGTGGQETQYF.

This chain uses TRBV5-1 with TRBJ2-2, with D tentatively TRBD2 (7 bases). The germline V gene encodes CDR1 SGHRS and CDR2 YFSETQ. V gave up 2 bases and J gave up 4 bases, with 15 bases separating them. The CDR3 runs to 16 residues. CDR3 residues: CASSLKGGPPTGELFF. The CDR3 DNA reads as TGCGCCAGCAGCTTAAAGGGGGGGCCCCCCACCGGGGAGCTGTTTTTT. The full variable domain, rest sourced from reference TRBV5-1 and TRBJ2-2, is KAGVTQTPRYLIKTRGQQVTLSCSPISGHRSVSWYQQTPGQGLQFLFEYFSETQRNKGNFPGRFSGRQFSNSRSEMNVSTLELGDSALYLCASSLKGGPPTGELFFGEGSRLTVL.

CDR3 in DNA: TGTGCCAGCCGCCTCAGGGGACTCCCATCCTACGAGCAGTACTTC. Protein sequence: CASRLRGLPSYEQYF. The rearrangement joins TRBV27 to TRBJ2-7; D may match TRBD1 or TRBD2 (6 bases each). This CDR3 has 15 residues. V gave up 8 bases and J gave up 1 base, with 18 bases separating them. Germline V gives CDR1 MNHEY, CDR2 SMNVEV (reference sequence).

This chain links TRBV4-3 with TRBJ1-3; D remains unclear. Deletions cut 0 bases from V and 2 bases from J, with 8 bases between. This CDR3 has 15 amino acids. Per the germline V gene, CDR1 is LGHNA and CDR2 is YSLEER. The CDR3 coding sequence is TGCGCCAGCAGCCAAGATCGACCAGCTGGAAACACCATATATTTT. Its protein product is CASSQDRPAGNTIYF.